A single sample is the source of the 22 T cell receptor beta chains below, sequenced in a study of cytomegalovirus exposure and HLA in healthy donors. PCR amplification relied on 60 Vbeta primers (plus 13 Jbeta primers). The data were produced by immunoSEQ multiplex PCR, yet TCRdb's version contains in-frame clones alone and is incomplete. The table lists roughly 79,000 clones. What was sequenced was PBMCs. These TCRs come from a man aged 25 to 40 in good health and CMV-seronegative.

V is TRBV6-1 and J is TRBJ1-2; the D gene is possibly TRBD1 (6 bases). This CDR3 contains 15 residues. The V end lost 2 bases, the J end lost 4 bases, and 14 bases lay between the germline ends. The germline gives CDR1 MNHNS, CDR2 SASEGT. The CDR3 region is CASSEPGQFSYGYTF. CDR3 in DNA: TGTGCCAGCAGTGAACCCGGACAGTTCTCCTATGGCTACACCTTC.

The V gene is TRBV7-2, the J gene TRBJ2-7; 7 bases are shared with TRBD2. V was clipped by 6 bases and J by 6 bases; unmatched bases: 8. The CDR3 is 13 amino acids. Germline V lookup: CDR1 SGHTA, CDR2 FQGNSA. CDR3 bases: TGTGCCAGCAGTCTCCAGCGGGGATTCGAGCAGTACTTC. Translation gives CASSLQRGFEQYF.

This chain uses TRBV9 with TRBJ1-2; D is undetermined. V lost 0 bases to trimming and J lost 3 bases, with 12 bases between them. The CDR3 is 15 amino acids. Germline CDR1 reads SGDLS; CDR2 reads YYNGEE. Here the CDR3 DNA reads TGTGCCAGCAGCGTAGCTCGAGACACCCACTATGGCTACACCTTC. This translates into CASSVARDTHYGYTF.

J is TRBJ2-5 and V is TRBV11-1; TRBD2 matches at 8 bases. The tail of the sequence fits TRBJ2-7 better, so the J call may be wrong. The CDR3 covers 14 residues. Germline CDR1 SGHAT, CDR2 FQDESV (reference sequence). CDR3 nucleotide sequence: TGTGCCAGCAGCTTCACCGGGACTAGTTACGAGCAGTACTTC. Protein: CASSFTGTSYEQYF.

The chain recombines TRBV6-4 with TRBJ2-6; the D is unclear. The CDR3 extends over 14 amino acids. Germline V gene data show CDR1 as MRHNA and CDR2 as SNTAGT. The V end lost 3 bases, the J end lost 0 bases, and 3 bases lay between the germline ends. The CDR3 is CASSESSGANVLTF. CDR3 sequence (DNA): TGTGCCAGCAGTGAGAGCTCTGGGGCCAACGTCCTGACTTTC.

This chain connects TRBV7-3 to TRBJ2-1, with 7 bases identical to TRBD2. The CDR3 consists of 14 residues. In germline, CDR1 is SGHTA, CDR2 FQGTGA. J was trimmed by 8 bases and V by 1 base; bases with no gene match: 5. The CDR3 loop reads CASSLIAGVDEQFF. CDR3 coding DNA: TGTGCCAGCAGCTTAATTGCGGGAGTGGATGAGCAGTTCTTC.

This sequence joins TRBV4-2 and TRBJ2-5; D possibly corresponds to TRBD1 (6 bases). V was trimmed by 0 bases and J by 7 bases, leaving 15 bases between them. This CDR3 comprises 15 residues. Germline CDR1 is LGHNA and CDR2 is YNFKEQ. CDR3 nucleotide sequence: TGTGCCAGCAGCCAAGATTTGGCAGGGGTGGGGACCCAGTACTTC. This sequence encodes CASSQDLAGVGTQYF.

As DNA, the CDR3 is TGTGCCAGTAGTATTTTAGCGGGAGGAGGCGAGCAGTTCTTC. It yields the protein CASSILAGGGEQFF. The gene calls are TRBV19 and TRBJ2-1; 10 bases are shared with TRBD2. The CDR3 length is 14 residues. Germline values: CDR1 LNHDA, CDR2 SQIVND (reference sequence). The V gene end was trimmed by 3 bases and the J gene end by 10 bases; junction bases not matched to a gene: 6.

J is TRBJ2-1 and V is TRBV6-5, with D possibly TRBD2 on 5 matching bases. Trimming removed 7 bases at V and 6 bases at J, with 13 bases between. Per germline, CDR1 MNHEY and CDR2 SVGAGI. The CDR3 is 13 amino acids. This CDR3 reads CASIRTGRNEQFF. CDR3 nucleotide sequence: TGTGCCAGCATCCGGACTGGACGCAATGAGCAGTTCTTC.

The chain carries TRBV7-9 and TRBJ2-2, with 11 bases matching TRBD1. Germline trimming cut 2 bases from V and 6 bases from J; bases unmatched to any gene: 5. Germline lookup yields CDR1 SEHNR and CDR2 FQNEAQ (reference sequence). The CDR3 length is 16 residues. The CDR3 DNA reads as TGTGCCAGCAGCTTAACGGGACAGGGGGTCGCCGGGGAGCTGTTTTTT. Residues: CASSLTGQGVAGELFF.

The chain has TRBV6-1 and TRBJ2-7, with D hard to call. CDR1 MNHNS and CDR2 SASEGT come from the germline V gene. V lost 0 bases and J 2 bases, leaving 5 bases between the germline ends. The CDR3 is made up of 13 amino acids. CDR3 sequence reads: CASSEASPYEQYF. DNA of the CDR3: TGTGCCAGCAGTGAAGCTAGCCCCTACGAGCAGTACTTC.

The chain recombines TRBV21-1 with TRBJ2-1; TRBD2, the D gene given by the table, was not confirmed from the DNA. TRBV21-1 is given as a pseudogene. This CDR3 is built from 14 residues. CDR3 in DNA: TGTGCCAGCAGCAAAGATTCGGGGGTACGCGAGCAGTTCTTC. Amino acids: CASSKDSGVREQFF.

The chain couples TRBV28 to TRBJ1-1; a weak D match, TRBD1 (5 bases). This CDR3 region has 13 residues. Trimming took 2 bases from V and 7 from J, leaving 11 bases between them. Germline CDR1 reads MDHEN; CDR2 reads SYDVKM. The CDR3 protein is CASSLHGALEAFF. In DNA, the CDR3 is TGTGCCAGCAGTTTACATGGGGCCCTTGAAGCTTTCTTT.

The chain recombines TRBV5-1 with TRBJ2-1; TRBD2 agrees at 7 bases. V was clipped by 4 bases and J by 7 bases; unmatched bases: 14. Germline assignment: CDR1 SGHRS and CDR2 YFSETQ. The CDR3 is 16 amino acids. This CDR3 is CASSLKGLDSFNEQFF. CDR3 sequence (DNA): TGCGCCAGCAGCCTAAAAGGACTAGACTCCTTTAATGAGCAGTTCTTC.

The V and J genes are TRBV6-5 and TRBJ2-7; the match to TRBD1 covers 8 bases. This CDR3 contains 15 residues. V shed 6 bases and J 3 bases; nucleotides not matched to a gene: 10. Germline assignment: CDR1 MNHEY and CDR2 SVGAGI. In DNA, the CDR3 is TGTGCCAGCAGGAGGCAGACAGGGGTAGTCTACGAGCAGTACTTC. It encodes CASRRQTGVVYEQYF.

The CDR3 nucleotides are TGCGCCAGCAGCTCAAGCGGGGGGGCCGCAGATACGCAGTATTTT. Its protein is CASSSSGGAADTQYF. The V call is TRBV5-1, the J call TRBJ2-3, with 10 bases aligning to TRBD2. Germline trimming cut 3 bases from V and 4 bases from J; bases unmatched to any gene: 5. Germline V gene lookup returns CDR1 SGHRS and CDR2 YFSETQ. The CDR3 is 15 residues long.

This chain connects TRBV11-3 to TRBJ2-2; D is possibly TRBD1 (5 bases). CDR1 and CDR2 from the germline V gene are SGHNT and YENEEA. The CDR3 is 14 amino acids. Trimming took 4 bases from V and 7 from J, leaving 13 bases between them. This CDR3 is CASSSPRGHGELFF. The CDR3 DNA is TGTGCCAGCAGCTCGCCAAGGGGTCACGGGGAGCTGTTTTTT.

The V and J genes are TRBV28 and TRBJ1-2; D possibly corresponds to TRBD1 (6 bases). The CDR3 totals 14 residues. CDR1 and CDR2 from the germline V gene are MDHEN and SYDVKM. Trimming cost V 6 bases and J 4 bases, with 15 bases left between them. The CDR3, as DNA: TGTGCCAGCAGCCAGGGGCAGGGTACCTATGGCTACACCTTC. As protein: CASSQGQGTYGYTF.

DNA for the CDR3: TGCGCCAGCAGCTTTCGACCGGGAGGGGACACCGGGGAGCTGTTTTTT. It encodes CASSFRPGGDTGELFF. The V and J genes are TRBV5-1 and TRBJ2-2; TRBD2 aligns across 8 bases. The CDR3 has 16 residues. The germline CDR1 and CDR2 sequences are SGHRS and YFSETQ. Trimming removed 2 bases from V and 3 bases from J; junction bases left unmatched: 6.

J is TRBJ1-5 and V is TRBV27; 7 bases map to TRBD1. The germline V gene has CDR1 MNHEY and CDR2 SMNVEV (reference sequence). The CDR3 sequence is 17 residues long. V trimming: 3 bases; J trimming: 9 bases; junction bases outside the gene matches: 17. DNA of the CDR3: TGTGCCAGCAGTTTGGTATCGACAGGGAGGTTCACGTGGCCCCAGCATTTT. As protein: CASSLVSTGRFTWPQHF.

The V call is TRBV19, the J call TRBJ1-4; D ambiguous. The CDR3 is made up of 13 amino acids. CDR1 and CDR2 from the germline V gene are LNHDA and SQIVND (reference sequence). The V and J ends lost 3 bases and 7 bases respectively, with 9 bases between them. The CDR3 nucleotides are TGTGCCAGTAGTATTACGGGATTTGAAAAACTGTTTTTT. Its protein product is CASSITGFEKLFF.

The chain is built from TRBV6-4 and TRBJ2-3; D may be TRBD2 (5 bases). Germline-derived CDR1 and CDR2 are MRHNA and SNTAGT. The germline V and J ends were trimmed by 3 bases and 0 bases, with 10 bases remaining between them. CDR3 size: 15 residues. CDR3 bases: TGTGCCAGCAGTGAAGGCGGGTCTAGCACAGATACGCAGTATTTT. The encoded protein is CASSEGGSSTDTQYF.